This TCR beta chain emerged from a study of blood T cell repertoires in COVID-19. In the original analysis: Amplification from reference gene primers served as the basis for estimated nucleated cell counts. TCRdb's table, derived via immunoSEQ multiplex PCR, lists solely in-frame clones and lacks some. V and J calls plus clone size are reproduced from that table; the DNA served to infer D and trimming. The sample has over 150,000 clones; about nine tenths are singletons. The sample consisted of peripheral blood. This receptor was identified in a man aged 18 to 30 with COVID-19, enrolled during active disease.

This CDR3 reads CASSVANRGEFYEQYF. CDR3 in DNA: TGTGCCAGCAGCGTAGCGAACAGGGGTGAATTCTACGAGCAGTACTTC. V usage is TRBV9 and J usage is TRBJ2-7; 7 bases match TRBD1. The ends lost 0 bases at V and 3 bases at J; junction bases unmatched: 9. Germline V gene lookup returns CDR1 SGDLS and CDR2 YYNGEE. CDR3 length: 16 residues.